This passage covers 19 T cell receptor beta chains from one sample sequenced in a study of shared clonotypes between healthy human individuals. Produced via immunoSEQ multiplex PCR; TCRdb's table is partial and in-frame only. Here the sample spans about 490,000 clones, 70% to 85% being singletons. The sequenced sample consisted of PBMCs. These receptors all stem from a woman between 35 and 50 years old in good health. Some clones in this sample may be carry-over from other donors' samples.

J is TRBJ2-3 and V is TRBV28; 11 bases agree with TRBD2. The CDR3 covers 16 residues. Germline lookup yields CDR1 MDHEN and CDR2 SYDVKM. V lost 6 bases to trimming and J lost 3 bases; unmatched junction nucleotides: 8. CDR3: CASSNRIAGGTDTQYF. The DNA of the CDR3 is TGTGCCAGCAGCAATCGGATAGCGGGAGGGACAGATACGCAGTATTTT.

This sequence joins TRBV28 and TRBJ2-3; 15 bases map to TRBD2. V dropped 4 bases and J dropped 5; count of bases not matched to a gene: 7. Germline V lookup: CDR1 MDHEN, CDR2 SYDVKM. The length of the CDR3 is 17 residues. In DNA, the CDR3 is TGTGCCAGCAGTTCTATCGGACTAGCGGGAGGGGGAGATACGCAGTATTTT. Protein sequence: CASSSIGLAGGGDTQYF.

The rearrangement links TRBV2 to TRBJ2-3; D is unclear. V dropped 8 bases and J dropped 3 bases, with 6 bases sitting between them. The CDR3 sequence is 11 residues long. Germline V gives CDR1 SNHLY, CDR2 FYNNEI. The CDR3 bases are TGTGCCAGCCGTACGACAGATACGCAGTATTTT. Its protein is CASRTTDTQYF.

This chain links TRBV5-1 with TRBJ2-7; D uncertain. V lost 3 bases, J lost 2 bases, and 18 bases lay in between. The germline V gene has CDR1 SGHRS and CDR2 YFSETQ. This CDR3 comprises 16 residues. The CDR3 protein is CASSWALDGNTYEQYF. CDR3 coding DNA: TGCGCCAGCAGCTGGGCCTTGGACGGAAATACCTACGAGCAGTACTTC.

J is TRBJ1-5 and V is TRBV19; 9 bases match TRBD1. The CDR3 is 15 residues long. Germline CDR1 LNHDA, CDR2 SQIVND (reference sequence). V gave up 0 bases and J gave up 4 bases; unmatched junction bases: 1. CDR3 sequence (DNA): TGTGCCAGTAGTATAGACGGGACAGGGAATCAGCCCCAGCATTTT. It yields the protein CASSIDGTGNQPQHF. Using reference TRBV19 and TRBJ1-5 for the parts outside the CDR3, the full variable domain is DGGITQSPKYLFRKEGQNVTLSCEQNLNHDAMYWYRQDPGQGLRLIYYSQIVNDFQKGDIAEGYSVSREKKESFPLTVTSAQKNPTAFYLCASSIDGTGNQPQHFGDGTRLSIL.

The rearrangement links TRBV9 to TRBJ1-4, with D perhaps TRBD1 (5 bases). Looked up from germline, CDR1 is SGDLS and CDR2 is YYNGEE. V dropped 0 bases and J dropped 12 bases, with 9 bases sitting between them. The CDR3 is 12 residues long. For the CDR3, the DNA is TGTGCCAGCAGCGTAGTTCCGGGGGAACTGTTTTTT. Encoded protein: CASSVVPGELFF.

The chain combines TRBV7-6 with TRBJ2-1, with D maybe TRBD2 (6 bases). The length of the CDR3 is 14 residues. The germline V gene has CDR1 SGHVS and CDR2 FNYEAQ. The germline V and J ends were trimmed by 1 base and 7 bases, with 11 bases remaining between them. The CDR3 spells CASSLVVGGNEQFF. CDR3 DNA sequence: TGTGCCAGCAGCTTAGTTGTTGGGGGGAATGAGCAGTTCTTC. The full variable domain, its missing parts supplied by reference TRBV7-6 and TRBJ2-1, is GAGVSQSPRYKVTKRGQDVALRCDPISGHVSLYWYRQALGQGPEFLTYFNYEAQQDKSGLPNDRFSAERPEGSISTLTIQRTEQRDSAMYRCASSLVVGGNEQFFGPGTRLTVL.

The rearrangement links TRBV15 to TRBJ1-5; no firm D call. The CDR3 consists of 11 residues. Per the germline V gene, CDR1 is LNHNV and CDR2 is YYDKDF (reference sequence). Trimming removed 5 bases at V and 9 bases at J, with 8 bases between. DNA of the CDR3: TGTGCCACCAGCGCCCCTGGGCCCCAGCATTTT. Translating gives CATSAPGPQHF.

Only one count was recorded for this clone. The J gene is TRBJ1-6, the V gene TRBV7-9, with a weak D call TRBD1 (6 bases). The V and J ends lost 5 bases and 3 bases respectively, with 11 bases between them. This CDR3 is built from 15 residues. From germline, CDR1 is SEHNR and CDR2 FQNEAQ (reference sequence). The CDR3: CASSIRDNYNSPLHF. CDR3 coding DNA: TGTGCCAGCAGCATCCGGGACAACTATAATTCACCCCTCCACTTT.

This chain uses TRBV29-1 with TRBJ2-7, with TRBD2 matching 13 bases. V lost 4 bases to trimming and J lost 5 bases; unmatched junction nucleotides: 2. Germline V gives CDR1 SQVTM, CDR2 ANQGSEA. The CDR3 sequence is 13 residues long. CDR3 sequence: CSVGTSGSHEQYF. Written as DNA, the CDR3 is TGCAGCGTTGGGACTAGCGGGAGCCACGAGCAGTACTTC.

CDR3 sequence (DNA): TGTGCCAGCTCACCACCCGGACAGGGGGAGGTAGGCGAGCAGTTCTTC. Translating it yields CASSPPGQGEVGEQFF. V is TRBV18 and J is TRBJ2-1, with TRBD1 matching 10 bases. The CDR3 loop spans 16 amino acids. The V and J ends lost 0 bases and 10 bases, in that order; junction bases with no gene match: 9. CDR1 KGHSH and CDR2 LQKENI come from the germline V gene.

This clone was seen just once. The chain couples TRBV18 to TRBJ2-1; TRBD2 agrees at 7 bases. The CDR3 extends over 15 amino acids. From germline, CDR1 is KGHSH and CDR2 LQKENI. After removal of 2 bases from V and 7 bases from J, the junction contained 8 bases not matched to a gene. The CDR3 loop reads CASSPSLLLANEQFF. The CDR3 DNA is TGTGCCAGCTCACCATCCCTTCTACTAGCGAATGAGCAGTTCTTC.

The chain joins TRBV7-4 to TRBJ2-1; 11 bases are a match to TRBD2. V gave up 4 bases and J gave up 6 bases; unmatched junction bases: 17. CDR3 length: 19 residues. Germline CDR1 reads SGHVT; CDR2 reads SQSDAQ. The CDR3 sequence: CASSYLASGRRGDINEQFF. The CDR3, as DNA: TGTGCCAGCAGCTACTTGGCTAGCGGGAGGAGGGGGGATATCAATGAGCAGTTCTTC.

In this sample, this clone turned up a few times. The chain carries TRBV7-9 and TRBJ2-7; D call uncertain. CDR3 length: 12 amino acids. Germline V CDR1 and CDR2: SEHNR, FQNEAQ (reference sequence). V shed 3 bases and J shed 4 bases, with 7 bases lying between them. CDR3 bases: TGTGCCAGCAGCTTCGAGGAGTACGAGCAGTACTTC. Its translation is CASSFEEYEQYF. The full variable domain, in which reference TRBV7-9 and TRBJ2-7 provide the parts outside the CDR3, is DTGVSQNPRHKITKRGQNVTFRCDPISEHNRLYWYRQTLGQGPEFLTYFQNEAQLEKSRLLSDRFSAERPKGSFSTLEIQRTEQGDSAMYLCASSFEEYEQYFGPGTRLTVT.

The chain links TRBV9 to TRBJ2-5; TRBD1 matches at 8 bases. The CDR3 is 16 residues long. The V gene's germline CDR1 is SGDLS and CDR2 YYNGEE. J gave up 5 bases and V 0 bases, and 9 bases lay outside the gene matches. The DNA for the CDR3 is TGTGCCAGCAGCGTAGGGACAGGGCTCAATATGGAGACCCAGTACTTC. Translated, it gives CASSVGTGLNMETQYF.

The chain joins TRBV11-1 to TRBJ1-1, with TRBD1 matching 7 bases. V shed 5 bases, J shed 8 bases, and the junction held 5 bases outside the gene matches. Germline V gene lookup returns CDR1 SGHAT and CDR2 FQDESV (reference sequence). The CDR3 runs to 12 residues. The CDR3 reads CASSPDREEAFF. The CDR3 DNA reads TGTGCCAGCAGCCCTGACAGGGAGGAAGCTTTCTTT. Full variable domain (rest looked up from reference TRBV11-1 and TRBJ1-1): EAEVAQSPRYKITEKSQAVAFWCDPISGHATLYWYRQILGQGPELLVQFQDESVVDDSQLPKDRFSAERLKGVDSTLKIQPAELGDSAMYLCASSPDREEAFFGQGTRLTVV.

The table lists this clone with many counts. The rearrangement uses TRBV5-1 and TRBJ2-5; 8 positions agree with TRBD2. The CDR3 is 15 amino acids. CDR1 is SGHRS, CDR2 YFSETQ, per germline. Trimming at V came to 0 bases and at J to 5 bases, leaving 6 bases not matched to a gene. The CDR3 DNA reads TGCGCCAGCAGCTTGGATGGGACGGGAGGGGAGACCCAGTACTTC. Encoded protein: CASSLDGTGGETQYF.

This clone was detected a few times. J is TRBJ1-1 and V is TRBV6-1; D ambiguous. The CDR3 extends over 15 amino acids. Trimming left V 1 base short and J 3 bases short, with 12 bases between. CDR1 and CDR2 from the germline V gene are MNHNS and SASEGT. In DNA, the CDR3 is TGTGCCAGCAGTGAAGATTACCAGGCAGACACTGAAGCTTTCTTT. Residues: CASSEDYQADTEAFF.

The rearrangement uses TRBV30 and TRBJ1-1; no reliable D call. V lost 4 bases and J 0 bases, leaving 9 bases between the germline ends. The CDR3 runs 13 residues. In germline, CDR1 is GTSNPN, CDR2 SVGIG (reference sequence). The CDR3: CAWKINLNTEAFF. CDR3 nucleotide sequence: TGTGCCTGGAAAATAAATTTGAACACTGAAGCTTTCTTT.